These T cell receptor beta chains were read from a single sample in a study of blood T cell repertoires in COVID-19. The protocol was immunoSEQ multiplex PCR, while the TCRdb copy is restricted to in-frame clones and leaves out a portion. The sample has more than 85,000 clones, about four fifths seen once; the top ten hold approximately 38%. The sequenced sample was peripheral blood. Receptors originate from a man older than 75 with acute or convalescent COVID-19. CDR3s include the opening cysteine and the closing phenylalanine or tryptophan. D genes are given only for firm matches. Size tells how often a clone was seen (once, few, many) or the class of an expanded clone, and some rows leave it out.

length,V,size,J,D,CDR3,DNA
14,TRBV5-1,-,TRBJ1-2,-,CASSPDSQGYGYTF,TGCGCCAGCAGCCCGGACAGCCAGGGATACGGCTACACCTTC
13,TRBV28,-,TRBJ1-6,-,CASSPRRNSPLHF,TGTGCCAGCAGTCCCAGGAGGAATTCACCCCTCCACTTT
13,TRBV5-3,-,TRBJ1-1,-,CARSSCSLPEAFF,TGTGCCAGAAGCTCTTGCAGTCTCCCTGAAGCTTTCTTT
15,TRBV27,-,TRBJ2-1,TRBD1,CASSLEGQGANEQFF,TGTGCCAGCAGTTTAGAGGGACAGGGGGCTAATGAGCAGTTCTTC
15,TRBV28,few,TRBJ1-6,TRBD1,CATPSGQAYNSPLHF,TGTGCCACTCCGTCGGGACAGGCCTATAATTCACCCCTCCACTTT
13,TRBV28,-,TRBJ1-2,-,CASSLFQGKGYTF,TGTGCCAGCAGTTTATTTCAGGGAAAGGGCTACACCTTC
15,TRBV28,-,TRBJ2-7,TRBD1,CASTPPGTDSYEQYF,TGTGCCAGCACTCCTCCGGGGACAGACTCCTACGAGCAGTACTTC
14,TRBV6-5,-,TRBJ2-6,-,CASMTASGANVLTF,TGTGCCAGCATGACAGCTAGTGGGGCCAACGTCCTGACTTTC
12,TRBV19,-,TRBJ1-4,-,CASSTRGGKLFF,TGTGCCAGTAGTACAAGGGGGGGTAAACTGTTTTTT
16,TRBV5-1,-,TRBJ2-6,TRBD1,CASSRQGPSGANVLTF,TGCGCCAGTAGTAGACAGGGCCCCTCTGGGGCCAACGTCCTGACTTTC
13,TRBV5-1,-,TRBJ2-3,-,CASGNAGADTQYF,TGCGCCAGCGGTAATGCAGGGGCAGATACGCAGTATTTT
13,TRBV11-1,-,TRBJ2-1,-,CASSLAIQRGQFF,TGTGCCAGCAGCTTAGCAATCCAGAGAGGGCAGTTCTTC
17,TRBV5-1,once,TRBJ1-4,TRBD1,CASSLEPLGQGWEKLFF,TGCGCCAGCAGCTTGGAACCCCTCGGACAGGGATGGGAAAAACTGTTTTTT
15,TRBV30,-,TRBJ2-1,TRBD2,CAWSVGTSGSNEQFF,TGTGCCTGGAGTGTCGGGACTAGCGGGTCCAATGAGCAGTTCTTC
15,TRBV28,-,TRBJ1-5,TRBD1,CASGEGGQGFQPQHF,TGTGCCAGCGGGGAGGGTGGACAGGGTTTTCAGCCCCAGCATTTT
16,TRBV25-1,-,TRBJ1-1,TRBD1,CASSPPDRGMNTEAFF,TGTGCCAGCAGTCCCCCGGACAGGGGAATGAACACTGAAGCTTTCTTT
13,TRBV14,once,TRBJ1-5,-,CASSQGAGQPQHF,TGTGCCAGCAGCCAAGGGGCCGGTCAGCCCCAGCATTTT
18,TRBV5-1,-,TRBJ2-2,TRBD2,CASSLGLAGLGGTGELFF,TGCGCCAGCAGCTTGGGACTAGCGGGACTCGGCGGCACCGGGGAGCTGTTTTTT
13,TRBV7-3,few,TRBJ1-3,-,CASSSGAGNTIYF,TGTGCCAGCAGCTCCGGAGCTGGAAACACCATATATTTT
15,TRBV3-1/TRBV3-2,-,TRBJ1-4,-,CASSQQGRSNEKLFF,TGTGCCAGCAGCCAACAGGGGCGCAGCAATGAAAAACTGTTTTTT
15,TRBV27,once,TRBJ1-1,-,CASSGSSGVATEAFF,TGTGCCAGCAGTGGATCATCAGGGGTTGCCACTGAAGCTTTCTTT
14,TRBV19,-,TRBJ1-5,-,CASGSDSRNQPQHF,TGTGCCAGTGGTTCGGACAGTCGCAATCAGCCCCAGCATTTT
18,TRBV4-3,-,TRBJ2-2,TRBD2,CASSQGTSGVANTGELFF,TGCGCCAGCAGCCAAGGAACTAGCGGGGTCGCGAACACCGGGGAGCTGTTTTTT
15,TRBV6-2/TRBV6-3,-,TRBJ2-7,-,CASSKTGIGGYEQYF,TGTGCCAGCAGTAAGACCGGGATAGGGGGCTACGAGCAGTACTTC
13,TRBV5-1,-,TRBJ1-1,-,CASSLTGKTEAFF,TGCGCCAGCAGCTTGACAGGGAAGACTGAAGCTTTCTTT
14,TRBV5-1,once,TRBJ1-5,-,CASSLEGGAQPQHF,TGCGCCAGCAGCTTGGAAGGGGGGGCTCAGCCCCAGCATTTT
14,TRBV5-1,once,TRBJ1-2,TRBD1,CASSRSGGDYGYTF,TGCGCCAGCAGCCGATCAGGGGGCGACTATGGCTACACCTTC
13,TRBV5-1,-,TRBJ1-1,TRBD1,CASSKTGESEAFF,TGCGCCAGCAGCAAGACAGGGGAAAGTGAAGCTTTCTTT
13,TRBV18,-,TRBJ2-5,TRBD1,CASSQDRVETQYF,TGTGCCAGCTCACAGGACAGGGTTGAGACCCAGTACTTC
14,TRBV29-1,-,TRBJ2-1,TRBD2,CSAEGLAGGYEQFF,TGCAGCGCTGAGGGACTAGCGGGAGGGTATGAGCAGTTCTTC
15,TRBV2,-,TRBJ2-1,TRBD1,CASSERQGRYNEQFF,TGTGCCAGCAGTGAAAGACAGGGCCGCTACAATGAGCAGTTCTTC
14,TRBV5-1,-,TRBJ2-3,-,CASSSQGGGDTQYF,TGCGCCAGCAGCTCCCAGGGAGGCGGGGATACGCAGTATTTT
13,TRBV6-6,few,TRBJ2-3,TRBD1,CASSLDRIATQYF,TGTGCCAGCAGTTTGGACAGGATAGCTACGCAGTATTTT
16,TRBV18,few,TRBJ2-3,-,CASSLLTGQTTDTQYF,TGTGCCAGCTCACTCTTGACTGGCCAAACCACAGATACGCAGTATTTT
15,TRBV5-1,-,TRBJ2-2,TRBD1,CASRQGQRNTGELFF,TGCGCCAGCAGACAGGGACAGCGAAACACCGGGGAGCTGTTTTTT
16,TRBV4-1,-,TRBJ1-4,-,CASSQDLQGIGEKLFF,TGCGCCAGCAGCCAAGATTTACAGGGAATAGGTGAAAAACTGTTTTTT
15,TRBV27,many,TRBJ1-4,TRBD1,CASSLAGQGHEKLFF,TGTGCCAGCAGTTTAGCGGGACAGGGACATGAAAAACTGTTTTTT
14,TRBV7-3,few,TRBJ1-6,-,CASSLTQGITPLHF,TGTGCCAGCAGCTTAACCCAGGGAATCACACCCCTCCACTTT
12,TRBV29-1,-,TRBJ2-3,TRBD1,CSVESGGDTQYF,TGCAGCGTTGAATCAGGGGGCGATACGCAGTATTTT
13,TRBV30,-,TRBJ1-5,-,CAWSAGRAQPQHF,TGTGCCTGGAGTGCCGGGAGGGCTCAGCCCCAGCATTTT
15,TRBV7-2,-,TRBJ1-1,-,CASRPSGGLNTEAFF,TGTGCCAGCAGACCTTCCGGGGGGTTGAACACTGAAGCTTTCTTT
17,TRBV5-6,-,TRBJ2-1,-,CASSLNGRGAQDNEQFF,TGTGCCAGCAGCTTGAACGGCCGGGGGGCGCAGGACAATGAGCAGTTCTTC
16,TRBV6-5,-,TRBJ2-7,TRBD1,CASSYGTGRASYEQYF,TGTGCCAGCAGTTACGGGACAGGGCGGGCCTCCTACGAGCAGTACTTC
15,TRBV20-1,once,TRBJ2-7,TRBD2,CSASWIAGVSYEQYF,TGCAGTGCTAGTTGGATAGCGGGGGTCTCCTACGAGCAGTACTTC
15,TRBV18,-,TRBJ1-4,-,CASSPPGSGTSVLFF,TGTGCCAGCTCACCACCGGGTTCCGGGACAAGCGTACTGTTTTTT
15,TRBV19,-,TRBJ1-2,-,CASSIGDSTYYGYTF,TGTGCCAGTAGTATAGGAGACAGCACCTACTATGGCTACACCTTC
19,TRBV18,-,TRBJ2-1,TRBD2,CASSPWQTSGGKRYNEQFF,TGTGCCAGCTCACCATGGCAAACTAGCGGGGGCAAAAGATACAATGAGCAGTTCTTC
13,TRBV29-1,few,TRBJ2-1,-,CSVGGPSYNEQFF,TGCAGCGTGGGGGGACCCTCCTACAATGAGCAGTTCTTC
18,TRBV5-6,-,TRBJ2-7,TRBD1,CASSLAGTGSLQGYEQYF,TGTGCCAGCAGCCTTGCCGGGACAGGTTCCTTGCAGGGCTACGAGCAGTACTTC
13,TRBV28,-,TRBJ1-4,TRBD1,CASRDSLNEKLFF,TGTGCCAGCCGGGACAGTCTTAATGAAAAACTGTTTTTT
14,TRBV29-1,-,TRBJ2-7,TRBD2,CSVASSGEGHEQYF,TGCAGCGTTGCATCTAGCGGGGAGGGCCACGAGCAGTACTTC
17,TRBV7-6,-,TRBJ2-4,TRBD2,CASSLFPSGIAKNIQYF,TGTGCCAGCAGCTTATTCCCTAGCGGGATCGCCAAAAACATTCAGTACTTC
16,TRBV9,once,TRBJ2-1,-,CASSVVSGVVGNEQFF,TGTGCCAGCAGCGTAGTTTCGGGGGTCGTAGGCAATGAGCAGTTCTTC
14,TRBV18,once,TRBJ1-2,TRBD1,CASSLRQGEYGYTF,TGTGCCAGCTCACTCCGACAGGGGGAGTATGGCTACACCTTC
16,TRBV10-3,-,TRBJ2-7,-,CAISEPSRGLEYEQYF,TGTGCCATCAGTGAGCCCAGCCGGGGACTTGAGTACGAGCAGTACTTC
12,TRBV28,-,TRBJ1-3,-,CASSLTGNTIYF,TGTGCCAGCAGTCTCACAGGGAACACCATATATTTT
19,TRBV27,-,TRBJ2-2,TRBD2,CASSLSGLAGGMVTGELFF,TGTGCCAGCAGTTTATCGGGACTAGCGGGAGGGATGGTGACCGGGGAGCTGTTTTTT
14,TRBV7-3,-,TRBJ1-1,-,CASSLRGMNTEAFF,TGTGCCAGCAGCCTGAGAGGGATGAACACTGAAGCTTTCTTT
15,TRBV2,-,TRBJ2-3,-,CASSEGRGSGRTQYF,TGTGCCAGCAGTGAGGGCAGGGGATCGGGACGTACGCAGTATTTT
16,TRBV5-1,-,TRBJ2-1,-,CASSRRSGSSYNEQFF,TGCGCCAGCAGCCGTAGAAGCGGTAGCTCCTACAATGAGCAGTTCTTC